This T cell receptor (beta chain) was retrieved from a study of shared clonotypes between healthy human individuals. Naive CD8 cells, CD45RO-negative and positively selected for CCR7, excluded terminally differentiated effector memory CD45RA+ cells. About this clone itself: Its matching antigen is unknown.

The repertoire was sequenced with immunoSEQ multiplex PCR; TCRdb's copy has only in-frame clones and lacks some. The sample has about 580,000 clones, 95% to 98% seen once; the top ten hold roughly 0.29%. Study-level findings and limits: A reduction in generation probabilities was seen for non-shared clonotypes relative to those shared by all four donors.

The CDR3 has 21 residues. Germline values: CDR1 SQVTM, CDR2 ANQGSEA. The V and J ends lost 7 bases and 0 bases respectively, with 34 bases between them. This clonotype was sampled from a man aged 25-45 years in good health. This chain joins TRBV29-1 and TRBJ2-1; D might be TRBD1 or TRBD2, each matching 5 bases. The sample comprised naive CD8+ T cells sorted from blood. CDR3 sequence (DNA): TGCAGCGCTCAGGGTCGGGTCGGGAAGGGGTATTCCCTCAGCTCCTACAATGAGCAGTTCTTC. Encoded protein: CSAQGRVGKGYSLSSYNEQFF.